This is a list of T cell receptor beta chains from one sample in a study of T cell responses to AZD1222 COVID-19 vaccine. TCRdb keeps only in-frame clones here, not all; method: immunoSEQ multiplex PCR. The repertoire holds 80,000 or so clones, with under 95% as singletons. The specimen was peripheral blood, collected 28 days after the second AZD1222 dose. The source is an adult who received the AZD1222 COVID-19 vaccine. The CDR3 runs from the conserved cysteine through the conserved F or W. The order of the fields is clone size, V gene, D gene, J gene, CDR3 protein, CDR3 DNA. D genes are given only for firm matches. Rows give clone size only sometimes, using once, few, many, or a class for an expanded clone.

once	TRBV4-1	NA	TRBJ1-5	CASSQPSALRPQHF	TGCGCCAGCAGCCAACCCTCGGCGCTGAGGCCCCAGCATTTT
few	TRBV27	TRBD2	TRBJ2-7	CASGHGLAGYEQYF	TGTGCCAGCGGGCACGGACTAGCGGGCTACGAGCAGTACTTC
NA	TRBV5-1	NA	TRBJ1-6	CASSSDSPANSPLHF	TGCGCCAGCAGCTCTGATTCCCCAGCCAATTCACCCCTCCACTTT
NA	TRBV7-8	NA	TRBJ2-7	CASTSQPGAVDEQYF	TGTGCCAGCACATCCCAGCCGGGGGCTGTAGACGAGCAGTACTTC
NA	TRBV12-5	NA	TRBJ1-1	CATVGIEGTEAFF	TGTGCTACCGTAGGCATTGAAGGCACTGAAGCTTTCTTT
NA	TRBV11-3	NA	TRBJ2-5	CASSLGSAGPQETQYF	TGTGCCAGCAGCTTAGGATCGGCGGGGCCTCAAGAGACCCAGTACTTC
NA	TRBV5-1	NA	TRBJ2-3	CASSLDTTDTQYF	TGCGCCAGCAGCCTAGACACCACAGATACGCAGTATTTT
NA	TRBV28	NA	TRBJ1-4	CASSLGGRNEKLFF	TGTGCCAGCAGTTTAGGGGGGAGAAATGAAAAACTGTTTTTT
NA	TRBV6-2/TRBV6-3	TRBD1	TRBJ1-5	CASSPPGTGGSLQPQHF	TGTGCCAGCAGCCCTCCCGGGACAGGGGGCTCCTTACAGCCCCAGCATTTT
NA	TRBV11-2	NA	TRBJ1-1	CASSLTGLVEAFF	TGTGCCAGCAGCTTAACAGGGTTGGTTGAAGCTTTCTTT
once	TRBV5-4	NA	TRBJ2-1	CASSPRESSYNEQFF	TGTGCCAGCAGCCCCCGGGAGAGCTCCTACAATGAGCAGTTCTTC
NA	TRBV30	NA	TRBJ1-3	CAWRASGNTIYF	TGTGCCTGGAGGGCGTCTGGAAACACCATATATTTT
NA	TRBV6-2/TRBV6-3	TRBD1	TRBJ1-5	CASSYPSGTGLDSNQPQHF	TGTGCCAGCAGTTACCCAAGTGGGACAGGACTAGATAGCAATCAGCCCCAGCATTTT
NA	TRBV3-1/TRBV3-2	NA	TRBJ1-5	CASSRDRRQPQHF	TGTGCCAGCAGCCGAGACAGACGGCAGCCCCAGCATTTT
NA	TRBV27	NA	TRBJ1-5	CASSLIWGTGTEQPQHF	TGTGCCAGCAGTTTAATCTGGGGCACAGGTACTGAACAGCCCCAGCATTTT
NA	TRBV2	TRBD2	TRBJ2-7	CASSGPSGRVYEQYF	TGTGCCAGCAGTGGTCCTAGCGGGAGGGTCTACGAGCAGTACTTC
NA	TRBV28	NA	TRBJ1-6	CASSFPYPYSYNSPLHF	TGTGCCAGCAGTTTCCCCTATCCTTACTCCTATAATTCACCCCTCCACTTT
NA	TRBV12-3/TRBV12-4	NA	TRBJ1-1	CASSLRGATEAFF	TGTGCCAGCAGTTTAAGGGGAGCCACTGAAGCTTTCTTT
NA	TRBV18	NA	TRBJ2-2	CASSPPTKNTGELFF	TGTGCCAGCTCACCACCCACTAAAAACACCGGGGAGCTGTTTTTT
NA	TRBV30	NA	TRBJ2-7	CAWRDTYTYEQYF	TGTGCCTGGCGGGACACTTACACCTACGAGCAGTACTTC
NA	TRBV11-2	NA	TRBJ2-1	CASSSDRTQHNEQFF	TGTGCCAGCAGCTCGGACAGAACTCAACACAATGAGCAGTTCTTC
NA	TRBV9	TRBD2	TRBJ2-7	CASSVDSGSIGEQYF	TGTGCCAGCAGCGTAGATAGCGGGAGCATAGGTGAGCAGTACTTC
once	TRBV4-1	NA	TRBJ2-5	CASSQPTDSQGTQYF	TGCGCCAGCAGCCAACCCACCGACAGCCAAGGGACCCAGTACTTC
NA	TRBV7-8	NA	TRBJ2-1	CASSLADTRNEQFF	TGTGCCAGCAGCTTAGCGGACACAAGAAATGAGCAGTTCTTC
few	TRBV11-1	NA	TRBJ2-7	CASSLGDYEQYF	TGTGCCAGCAGCTTAGGGGACTACGAGCAGTACTTC
NA	TRBV10-1	NA	TRBJ1-5	CASIRRHNQPQHF	TGCGCCAGCATTCGGCGTCACAATCAGCCCCAGCATTTT
NA	TRBV9	NA	TRBJ2-5	CASSPQGETQYF	TGTGCCAGCAGCCCGCAGGGAGAGACCCAGTACTTC
NA	TRBV2	NA	TRBJ2-1	CASRPGNEQFF	TGTGCCAGCAGACCTGGGAATGAGCAGTTCTTC
NA	TRBV21-1	NA	TRBJ1-1	CASSKECRGPSRVTEAFF	TGTGCCAGCAGCAAAGAGTGCAGGGGCCCCTCAAGGGTCACTGAAGCTTTCTTT
NA	TRBV21-1	NA	TRBJ1-1	CASSKADSLNTEAFF	TGTGCCAGCAGCAAGGCGGACAGTCTGAACACTGAAGCTTTCTTT
NA	TRBV20-1	NA	TRBJ1-1	CSAIGEGAFF	TGCAGTGCTATAGGGGAGGGGGCTTTCTTT
NA	TRBV4-1	NA	TRBJ2-3	CASRESSTDTQYF	TGCGCCAGCAGAGAGAGTAGTACAGATACGCAGTATTTT
once	TRBV19	NA	TRBJ1-1	CASSMGTTSAPTEAFF	TGTGCCAGTAGTATGGGGACAACCTCAGCCCCCACTGAAGCTTTCTTT